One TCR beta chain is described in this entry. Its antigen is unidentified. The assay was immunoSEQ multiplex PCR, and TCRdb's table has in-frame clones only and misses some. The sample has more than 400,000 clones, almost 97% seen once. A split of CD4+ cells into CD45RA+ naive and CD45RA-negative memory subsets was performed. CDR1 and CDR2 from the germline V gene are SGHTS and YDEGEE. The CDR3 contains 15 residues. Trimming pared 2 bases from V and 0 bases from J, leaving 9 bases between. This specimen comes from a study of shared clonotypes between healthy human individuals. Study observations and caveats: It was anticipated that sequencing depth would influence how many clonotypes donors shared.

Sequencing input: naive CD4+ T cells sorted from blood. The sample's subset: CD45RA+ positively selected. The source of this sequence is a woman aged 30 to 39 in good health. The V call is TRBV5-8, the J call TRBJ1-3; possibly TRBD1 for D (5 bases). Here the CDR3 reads CASSFDSYSGNTIYF. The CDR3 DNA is TGTGCCAGCAGCTTCGACAGCTACTCTGGAAACACCATATATTTT.